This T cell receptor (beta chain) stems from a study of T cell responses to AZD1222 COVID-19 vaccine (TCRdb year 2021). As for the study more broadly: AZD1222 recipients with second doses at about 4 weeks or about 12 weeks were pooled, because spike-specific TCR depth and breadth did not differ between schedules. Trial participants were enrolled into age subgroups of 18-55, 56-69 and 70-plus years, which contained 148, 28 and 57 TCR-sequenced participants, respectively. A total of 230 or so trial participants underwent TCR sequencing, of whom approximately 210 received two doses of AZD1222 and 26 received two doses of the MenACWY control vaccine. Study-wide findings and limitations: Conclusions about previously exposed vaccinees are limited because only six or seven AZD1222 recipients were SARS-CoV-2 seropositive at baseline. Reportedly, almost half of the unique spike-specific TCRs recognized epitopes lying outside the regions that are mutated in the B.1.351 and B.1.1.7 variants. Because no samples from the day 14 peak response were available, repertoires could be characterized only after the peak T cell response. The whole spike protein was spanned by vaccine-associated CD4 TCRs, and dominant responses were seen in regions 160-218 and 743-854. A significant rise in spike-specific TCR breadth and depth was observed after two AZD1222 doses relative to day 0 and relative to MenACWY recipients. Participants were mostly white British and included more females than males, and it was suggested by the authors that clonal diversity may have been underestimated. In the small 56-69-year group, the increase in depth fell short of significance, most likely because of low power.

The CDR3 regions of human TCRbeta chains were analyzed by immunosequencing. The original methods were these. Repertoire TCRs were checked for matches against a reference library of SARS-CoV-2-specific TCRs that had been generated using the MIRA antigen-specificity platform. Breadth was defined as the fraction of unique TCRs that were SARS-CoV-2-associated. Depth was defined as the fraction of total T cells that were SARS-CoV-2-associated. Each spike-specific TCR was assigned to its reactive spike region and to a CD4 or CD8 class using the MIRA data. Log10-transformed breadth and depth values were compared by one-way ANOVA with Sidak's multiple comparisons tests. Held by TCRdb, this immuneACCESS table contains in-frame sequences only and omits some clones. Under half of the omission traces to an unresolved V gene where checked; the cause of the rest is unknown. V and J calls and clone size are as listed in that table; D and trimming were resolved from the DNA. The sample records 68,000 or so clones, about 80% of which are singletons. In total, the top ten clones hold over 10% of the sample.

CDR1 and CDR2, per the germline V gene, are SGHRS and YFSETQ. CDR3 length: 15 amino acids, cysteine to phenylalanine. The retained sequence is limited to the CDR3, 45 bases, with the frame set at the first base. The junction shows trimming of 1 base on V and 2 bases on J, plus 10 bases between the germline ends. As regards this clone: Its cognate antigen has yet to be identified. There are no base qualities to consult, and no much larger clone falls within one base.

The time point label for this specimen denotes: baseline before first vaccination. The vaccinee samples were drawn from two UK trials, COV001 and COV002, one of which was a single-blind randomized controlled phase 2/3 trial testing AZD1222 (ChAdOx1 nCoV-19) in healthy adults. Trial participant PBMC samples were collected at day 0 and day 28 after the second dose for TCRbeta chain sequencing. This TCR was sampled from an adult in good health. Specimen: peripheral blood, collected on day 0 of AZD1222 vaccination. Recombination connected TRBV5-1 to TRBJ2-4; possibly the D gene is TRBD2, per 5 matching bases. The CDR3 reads CASSLSGLTKNIQYF. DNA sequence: TGCGCCAGCAGCTTGTCGGGGTTAACCAAAAACATTCAGTACTTC. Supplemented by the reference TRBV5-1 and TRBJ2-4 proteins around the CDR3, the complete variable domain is KAGVTQTPRYLIKTRGQQVTLSCSPISGHRSVSWYQQTPGQGLQFLFEYFSETQRNKGNFPGRFSGRQFSNSRSEMNVSTLELGDSALYLCASSLSGLTKNIQYFGAGTRLSVL.